Reported below is one T cell receptor beta chain. Its antigen is not known. With V trimmed by 7 bases and J by 2 bases, 12 bases remained unmatched. The CDR3 runs 16 residues. Per the germline V gene, CDR1 is SGHVS and CDR2 is FQNEAQ. The sample comes from a study of shared clonotypes between healthy human individuals. Assay: immunoSEQ multiplex PCR; the TCRdb copy retains only in-frame clones and omits some. This sample has 97,000 or so clones, with 40% to 55% found just once. Broader study findings: Represented genetic and exposure-history diversity was restricted by having few donors.

The V and J genes are TRBV7-8 and TRBJ2-7; TRBD1 matches 9 bases. This receptor was obtained from a woman in her 40s in good health. Some clones in this sample may be carry-over from other donors' samples. What was sequenced was PBMCs. The CDR3 DNA sequence: TGTGCCAGCATGACCGGGACAGGGACCCTTCCCTACGAGCAGTACTTC. Translation: CASMTGTGTLPYEQYF. The whole variable domain, filled in from reference TRBV7-8 and TRBJ2-7, reads GAGVSQSPRYKVAKRGQDVALRCDPISGHVSLFWYQQALGQGPEFLTYFQNEAQLDKSGLPSDRFFAERPEGSVSTLKIQRTQQEDSAVYLCASMTGTGTLPYEQYFGPGTRLTVT.